What follows are 2 T cell receptor beta chains derived from one specimen sequenced in a study of identical twins. TCRdb re-called the 5' RACE reads with MiXCR, one entry per CDR3 protein. Of around 480,000 distinct CDR3 sequences in the sample, 12% to 15% are singletons; the top ten hold around 0.48%. These same records also appear under a second study, on yellow fever vaccine responses in identical twins.

Sequenced input: CD4+ T cells sorted from blood. Every receptor here comes from a woman aged 18-35 years in good health.

The CDR3 region is CASSYDRTGYEQYF. CDR3 DNA sequence: TGTGCCAGCAGTTACGACAGAACAGGCTACGAGCAGTACTTC. This sequence joins TRBV6-5 and TRBJ2-7; TRBD1 is a possible D gene (5 bases). Germline V CDR1 and CDR2: MNHEY, SVGAGI. Trimming took off 2 bases at V and 3 bases at J, with 11 bases between the two ends. This CDR3 has 14 residues.

The chain uses TRBV3-1 and TRBJ2-1, with D unclear. Trimming took 4 bases from V and 5 from J, leaving 15 bases between them. The V gene's germline CDR1 is LGHDT and CDR2 YNNKEL (reference sequence). CDR3 length equals 15 residues. The CDR3 loop is CASSPGRSANNEQFF. CDR3 nucleotide sequence: TGTGCCAGCAGCCCAGGACGGAGCGCAAACAATGAGCAGTTCTTC.